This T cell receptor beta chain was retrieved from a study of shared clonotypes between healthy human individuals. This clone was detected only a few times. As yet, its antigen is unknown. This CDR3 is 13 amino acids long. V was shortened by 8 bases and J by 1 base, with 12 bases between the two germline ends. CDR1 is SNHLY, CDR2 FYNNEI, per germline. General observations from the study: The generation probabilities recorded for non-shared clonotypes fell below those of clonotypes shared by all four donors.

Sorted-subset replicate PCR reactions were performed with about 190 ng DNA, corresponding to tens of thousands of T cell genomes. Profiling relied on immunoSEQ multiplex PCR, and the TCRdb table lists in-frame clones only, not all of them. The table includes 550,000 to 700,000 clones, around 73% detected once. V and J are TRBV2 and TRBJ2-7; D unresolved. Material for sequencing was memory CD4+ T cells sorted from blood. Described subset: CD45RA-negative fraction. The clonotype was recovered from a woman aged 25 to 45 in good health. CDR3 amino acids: CASENYQSYEQYF. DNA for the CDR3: TGTGCCAGCGAGAACTACCAGTCCTACGAGCAGTACTTC.